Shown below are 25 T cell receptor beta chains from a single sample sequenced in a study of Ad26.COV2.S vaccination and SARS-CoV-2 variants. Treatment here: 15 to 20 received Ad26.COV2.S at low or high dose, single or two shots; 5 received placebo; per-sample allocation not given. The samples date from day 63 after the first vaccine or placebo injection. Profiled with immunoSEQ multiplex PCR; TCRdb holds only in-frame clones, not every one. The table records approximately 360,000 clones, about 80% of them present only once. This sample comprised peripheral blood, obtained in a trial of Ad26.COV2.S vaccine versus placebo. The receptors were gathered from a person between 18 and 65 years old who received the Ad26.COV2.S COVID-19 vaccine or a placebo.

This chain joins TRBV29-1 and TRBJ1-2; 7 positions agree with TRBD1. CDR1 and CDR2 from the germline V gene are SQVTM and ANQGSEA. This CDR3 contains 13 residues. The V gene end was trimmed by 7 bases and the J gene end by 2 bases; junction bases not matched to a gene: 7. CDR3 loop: CSASGTDNYGYTF. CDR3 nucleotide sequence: TGCAGCGCGAGTGGGACAGACAACTATGGCTACACCTTC. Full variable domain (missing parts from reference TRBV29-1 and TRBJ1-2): SAVISQKPSRDICQRGTSLTIQCQVDSQVTMMFWYRQQPGQSLTLIATANQGSEATYESGFVIDKFPISRPNLTFSTLTVSNMSPEDSSIYLCSASGTDNYGYTFGSGTRLTVV.

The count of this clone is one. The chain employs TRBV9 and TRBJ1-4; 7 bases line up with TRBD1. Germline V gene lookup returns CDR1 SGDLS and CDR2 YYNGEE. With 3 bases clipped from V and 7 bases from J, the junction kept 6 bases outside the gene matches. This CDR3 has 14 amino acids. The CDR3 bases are TGTGCCAGCAGCGAACAGGGGATAGGTGAAAAACTGTTTTTT. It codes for CASSEQGIGEKLFF.

The CDR3 sequence: CASSSTSAGDFYEQYF. The CDR3 bases are TGCGCCAGCAGCTCAACATCAGCGGGAGACTTCTACGAGCAGTACTTC. The rearrangement uses TRBV5-1 and TRBJ2-7; 8 bases align to TRBD2. Germline CDR1 SGHRS, CDR2 YFSETQ. Germline trimming cut 3 bases from V and 3 bases from J; bases unmatched to any gene: 11. This CDR3 comprises 16 residues. The full variable domain, with the rest looked up from reference TRBV5-1 and TRBJ2-7, is KAGVTQTPRYLIKTRGQQVTLSCSPISGHRSVSWYQQTPGQGLQFLFEYFSETQRNKGNFPGRFSGRQFSNSRSEMNVSTLELGDSALYLCASSSTSAGDFYEQYFGPGTRLTVT.

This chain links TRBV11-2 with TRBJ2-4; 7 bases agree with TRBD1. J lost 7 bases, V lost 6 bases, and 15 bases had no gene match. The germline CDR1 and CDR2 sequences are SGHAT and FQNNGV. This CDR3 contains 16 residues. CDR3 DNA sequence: TGTGCCAGCAGTCGAGGATACGGGTCACAGGGGAACATTCAGTACTTC. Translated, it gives CASSRGYGSQGNIQYF.

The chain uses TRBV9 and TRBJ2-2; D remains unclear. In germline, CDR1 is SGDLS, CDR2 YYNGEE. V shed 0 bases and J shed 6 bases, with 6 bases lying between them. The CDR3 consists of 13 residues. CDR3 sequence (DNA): TGTGCCAGCAGCGTAGTACTCTCCGGGGAGCTGTTTTTT. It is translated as CASSVVLSGELFF. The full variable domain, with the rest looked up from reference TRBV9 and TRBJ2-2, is DSGVTQTPKHLITATGQRVTLRCSPRSGDLSVYWYQQSLDQGLQFLIQYYNGEERAKGNILERFSAQQFPDLHSELNLSSLELGDSALYFCASSVVLSGELFFGEGSRLTVL.

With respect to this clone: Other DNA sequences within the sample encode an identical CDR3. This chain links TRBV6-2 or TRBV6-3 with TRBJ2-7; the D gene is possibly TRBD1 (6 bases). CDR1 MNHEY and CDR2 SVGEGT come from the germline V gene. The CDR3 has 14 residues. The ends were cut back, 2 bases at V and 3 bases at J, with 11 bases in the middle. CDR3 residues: CASSYATGSYEQYF. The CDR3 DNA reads TGTGCCAGCAGTTACGCTACAGGGAGCTACGAGCAGTACTTC.

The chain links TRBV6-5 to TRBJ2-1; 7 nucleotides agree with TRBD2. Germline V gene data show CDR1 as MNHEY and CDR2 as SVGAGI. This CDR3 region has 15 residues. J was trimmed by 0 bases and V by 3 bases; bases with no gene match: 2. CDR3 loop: CASSYLAASYNEQFF. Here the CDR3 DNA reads TGTGCCAGCAGTTATCTAGCGGCCTCCTACAATGAGCAGTTCTTC.

CDR3 sequence: CASSLAYVTDTQYF. CDR3 bases: TGCGCCAGCAGCTTGGCCTATGTCACAGATACGCAGTATTTT. The rearrangement uses TRBV5-1 and TRBJ2-3; the D is unclear. The length of the CDR3 is 14 residues. V was trimmed by 0 bases and J by 2 bases, leaving 7 bases between them. From germline, CDR1 is SGHRS and CDR2 YFSETQ.

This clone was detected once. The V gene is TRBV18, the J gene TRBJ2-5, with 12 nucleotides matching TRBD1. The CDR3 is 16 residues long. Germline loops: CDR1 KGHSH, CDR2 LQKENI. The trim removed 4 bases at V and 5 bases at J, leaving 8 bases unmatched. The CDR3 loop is CASSLNRDRGLETQYF. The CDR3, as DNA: TGTGCCAGCTCACTGAACCGGGACAGGGGGCTGGAGACCCAGTACTTC.

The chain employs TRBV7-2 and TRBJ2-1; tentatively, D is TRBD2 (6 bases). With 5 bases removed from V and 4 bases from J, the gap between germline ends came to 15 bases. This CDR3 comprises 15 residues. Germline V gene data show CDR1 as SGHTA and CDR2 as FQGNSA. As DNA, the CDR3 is TGTGCCAGCAGCCTACCGGGACTTCAGTACAATGAGCAGTTCTTC. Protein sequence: CASSLPGLQYNEQFF.

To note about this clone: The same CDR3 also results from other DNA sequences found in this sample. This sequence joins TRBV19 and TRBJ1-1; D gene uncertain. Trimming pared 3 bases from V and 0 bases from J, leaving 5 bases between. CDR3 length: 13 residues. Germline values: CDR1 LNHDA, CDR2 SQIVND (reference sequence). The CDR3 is CASSIGVNTEAFF. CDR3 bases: TGTGCCAGTAGTATTGGCGTGAACACTGAAGCTTTCTTT.

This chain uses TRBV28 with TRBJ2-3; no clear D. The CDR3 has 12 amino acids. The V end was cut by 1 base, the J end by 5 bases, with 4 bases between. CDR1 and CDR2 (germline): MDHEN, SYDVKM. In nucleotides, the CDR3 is TGTGCCAGCAGTTTATTCCAAGATACGCAGTATTTT. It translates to CASSLFQDTQYF. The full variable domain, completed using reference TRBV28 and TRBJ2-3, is DVKVTQSSRYLVKRTGEKVFLECVQDMDHENMFWYRQDPGLGLRLIYFSYDVKMKEKGDIPEGYSVSREKKERFSLILESASTNQTSMYLCASSLFQDTQYFGPGTRLTVL.

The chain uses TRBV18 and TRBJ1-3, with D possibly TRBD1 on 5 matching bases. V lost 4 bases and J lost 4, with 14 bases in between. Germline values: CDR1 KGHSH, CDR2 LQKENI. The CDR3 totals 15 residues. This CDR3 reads CASSLPGTGGNTIYF. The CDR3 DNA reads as TGTGCCAGCTCACTCCCAGGGACTGGAGGAAACACCATATATTTT.

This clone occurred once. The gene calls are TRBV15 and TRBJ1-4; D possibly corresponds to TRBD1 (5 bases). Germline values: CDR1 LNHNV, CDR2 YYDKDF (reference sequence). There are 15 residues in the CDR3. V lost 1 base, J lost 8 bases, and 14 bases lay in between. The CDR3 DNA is TGTGCCACCAGCAGAGGGGGCGGCAGATGGGAAAAACTGTTTTTT. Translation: CATSRGGGRWEKLFF.

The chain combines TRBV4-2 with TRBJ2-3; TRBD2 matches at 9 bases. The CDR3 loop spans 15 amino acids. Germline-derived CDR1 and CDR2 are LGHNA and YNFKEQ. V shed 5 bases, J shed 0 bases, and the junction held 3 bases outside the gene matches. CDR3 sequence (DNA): TGTGCCAGCAGCTTTAGCGGGGGAAGCACAGATACGCAGTATTTT. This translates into CASSFSGGSTDTQYF.

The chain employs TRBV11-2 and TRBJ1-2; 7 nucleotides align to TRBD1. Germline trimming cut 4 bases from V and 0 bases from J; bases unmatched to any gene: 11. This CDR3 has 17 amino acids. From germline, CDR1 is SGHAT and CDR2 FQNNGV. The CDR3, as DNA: TGTGCCAGCAGCTCTTACAGGGGCCGCGGAGCTAACTATGGCTACACCTTC. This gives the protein CASSSYRGRGANYGYTF. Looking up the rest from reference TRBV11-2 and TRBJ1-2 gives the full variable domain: EAGVAQSPRYKIIEKRQSVAFWCNPISGHATLYWYQQILGQGPKLLIQFQNNGVVDDSQLPKDRFSAERLKGVDSTLKIQPAKLEDSAVYLCASSSYRGRGANYGYTFGSGTRLTVV.

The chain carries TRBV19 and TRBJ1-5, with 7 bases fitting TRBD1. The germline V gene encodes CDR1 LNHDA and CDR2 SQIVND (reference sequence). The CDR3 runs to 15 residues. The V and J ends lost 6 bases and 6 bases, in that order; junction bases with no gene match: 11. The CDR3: CASSLNRGWGQPQHF. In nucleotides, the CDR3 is TGTGCCAGTAGCCTGAACAGGGGTTGGGGTCAGCCCCAGCATTTT.

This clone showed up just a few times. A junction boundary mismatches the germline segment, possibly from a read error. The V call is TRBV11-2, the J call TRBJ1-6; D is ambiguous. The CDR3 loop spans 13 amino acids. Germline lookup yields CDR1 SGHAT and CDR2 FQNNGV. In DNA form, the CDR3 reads TGTGCCAGCATCTTATCCTTTAATTCACCCCTCCACTTT. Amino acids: CASILSFNSPLHF.

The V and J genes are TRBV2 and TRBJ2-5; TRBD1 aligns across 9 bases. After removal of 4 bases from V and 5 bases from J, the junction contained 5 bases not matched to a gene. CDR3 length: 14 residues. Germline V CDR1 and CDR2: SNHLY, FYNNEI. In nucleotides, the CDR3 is TGTGCCAGCAGTGGGGCGACAGGGGGGGAGACCCAGTACTTC. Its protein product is CASSGATGGETQYF. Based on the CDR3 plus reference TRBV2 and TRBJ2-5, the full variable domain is EPEVTQTPSHQVTQMGQEVILRCVPISNHLYFYWYRQILGQKVEFLVSFYNNEISEKSEIFDDQFSVERPDGSNFTLKIRSTKLEDSAMYFCASSGATGGETQYFGPGTRLLVL.

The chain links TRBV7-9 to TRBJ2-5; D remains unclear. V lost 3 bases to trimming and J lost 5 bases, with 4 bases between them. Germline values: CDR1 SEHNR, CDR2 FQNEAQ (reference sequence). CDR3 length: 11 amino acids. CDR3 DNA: TGTGCCAGCAGCTTTGCGGAGACCCAGTACTTC. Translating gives CASSFAETQYF.

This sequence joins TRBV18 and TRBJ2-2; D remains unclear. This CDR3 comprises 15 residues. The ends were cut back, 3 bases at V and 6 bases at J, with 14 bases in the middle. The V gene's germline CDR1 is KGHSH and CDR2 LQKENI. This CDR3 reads CASSPTPNRAGELFF. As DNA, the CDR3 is TGTGCCAGCTCACCGACACCTAACCGCGCCGGGGAGCTGTTTTTT.

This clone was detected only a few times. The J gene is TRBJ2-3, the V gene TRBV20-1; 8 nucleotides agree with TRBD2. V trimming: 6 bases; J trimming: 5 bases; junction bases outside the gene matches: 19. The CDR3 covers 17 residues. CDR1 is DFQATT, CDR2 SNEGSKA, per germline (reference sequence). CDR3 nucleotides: TGCAGTGCGAGTGCTTGGGGGAGCGGGAGTTACAAAGATACGCAGTATTTT. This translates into CSASAWGSGSYKDTQYF.

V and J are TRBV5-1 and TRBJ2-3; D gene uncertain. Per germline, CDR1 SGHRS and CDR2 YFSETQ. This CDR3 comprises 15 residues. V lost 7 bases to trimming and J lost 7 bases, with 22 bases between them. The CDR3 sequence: CASAPADPTKNTQYF. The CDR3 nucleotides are TGCGCCAGCGCGCCGGCTGATCCTACAAAAAATACGCAGTATTTT.

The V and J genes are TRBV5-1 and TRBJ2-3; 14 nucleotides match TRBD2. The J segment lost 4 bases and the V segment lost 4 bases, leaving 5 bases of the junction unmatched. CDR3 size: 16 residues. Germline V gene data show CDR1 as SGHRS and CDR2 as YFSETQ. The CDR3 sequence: CASSAGLAGESDTQYF. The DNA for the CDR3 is TGCGCCAGCAGCGCGGGACTAGCGGGAGAGTCAGATACGCAGTATTTT. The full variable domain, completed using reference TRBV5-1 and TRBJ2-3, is KAGVTQTPRYLIKTRGQQVTLSCSPISGHRSVSWYQQTPGQGLQFLFEYFSETQRNKGNFPGRFSGRQFSNSRSEMNVSTLELGDSALYLCASSAGLAGESDTQYFGPGTRLTVL.

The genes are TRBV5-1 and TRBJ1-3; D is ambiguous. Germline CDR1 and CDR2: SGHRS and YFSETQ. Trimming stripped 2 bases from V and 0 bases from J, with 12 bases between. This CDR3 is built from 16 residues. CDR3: CASSLKEQSSGNTIYF. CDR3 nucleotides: TGCGCCAGCAGCTTAAAGGAACAGTCCTCTGGAAACACCATATATTTT.